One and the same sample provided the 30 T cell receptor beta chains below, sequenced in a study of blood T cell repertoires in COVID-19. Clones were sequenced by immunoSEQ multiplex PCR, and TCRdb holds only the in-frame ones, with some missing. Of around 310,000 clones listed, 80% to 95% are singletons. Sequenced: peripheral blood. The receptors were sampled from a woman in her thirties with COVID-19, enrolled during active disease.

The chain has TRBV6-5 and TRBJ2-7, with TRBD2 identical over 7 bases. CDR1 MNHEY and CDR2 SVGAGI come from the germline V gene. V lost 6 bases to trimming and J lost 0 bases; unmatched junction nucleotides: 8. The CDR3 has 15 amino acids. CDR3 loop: CASSRGGRSSYEQYF. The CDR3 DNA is TGTGCCAGCAGCCGGGGAGGGCGGAGCTCCTACGAGCAGTACTTC.

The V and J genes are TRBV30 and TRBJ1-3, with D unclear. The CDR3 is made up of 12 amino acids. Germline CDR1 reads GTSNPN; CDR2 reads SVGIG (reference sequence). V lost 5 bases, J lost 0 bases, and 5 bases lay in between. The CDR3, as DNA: TGTGCCTGGCAGGACTCTGGAAACACCATATATTTT. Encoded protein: CAWQDSGNTIYF.

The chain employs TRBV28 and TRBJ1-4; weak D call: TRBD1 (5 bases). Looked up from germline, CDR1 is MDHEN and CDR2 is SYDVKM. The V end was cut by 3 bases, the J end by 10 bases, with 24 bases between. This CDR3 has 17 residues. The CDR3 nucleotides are TGTGCCAGCAGTTTGGGCGGGCGGGGAAGGGGTTTAGGAAAACTGTTTTTT. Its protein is CASSLGGRGRGLGKLFF. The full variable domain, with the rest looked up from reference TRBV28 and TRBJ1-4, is DVKVTQSSRYLVKRTGEKVFLECVQDMDHENMFWYRQDPGLGLRLIYFSYDVKMKEKGDIPEGYSVSREKKERFSLILESASTNQTSMYLCASSLGGRGRGLGKLFFGSGTQLSVL.

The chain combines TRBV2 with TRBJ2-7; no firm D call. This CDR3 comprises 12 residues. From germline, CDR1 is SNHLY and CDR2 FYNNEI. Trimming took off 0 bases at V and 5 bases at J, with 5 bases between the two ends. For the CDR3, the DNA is TGTGCCAGCAGTGAAGCTAGCCACGAGCAGTACTTC. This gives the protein CASSEASHEQYF.

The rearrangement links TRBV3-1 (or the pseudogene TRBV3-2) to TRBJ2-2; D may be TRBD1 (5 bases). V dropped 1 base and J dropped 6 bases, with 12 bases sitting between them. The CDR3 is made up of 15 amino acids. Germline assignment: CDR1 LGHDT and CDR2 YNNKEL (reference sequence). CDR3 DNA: TGTGCCAGCAGCCAAGCGGTACAGGCGGCCGGGGAGCTGTTTTTT. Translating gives CASSQAVQAAGELFF.

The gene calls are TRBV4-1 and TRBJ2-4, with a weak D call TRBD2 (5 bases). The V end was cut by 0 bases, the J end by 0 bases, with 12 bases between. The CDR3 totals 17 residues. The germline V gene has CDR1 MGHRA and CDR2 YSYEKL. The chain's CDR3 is CASSQDREILAKNIQYF. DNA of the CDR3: TGCGCCAGCAGCCAAGATAGGGAGATTTTAGCCAAAAACATTCAGTACTTC.

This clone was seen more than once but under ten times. The CDR3 DNA follows: TGTGCCAGCAGTTCGGCCGGGACAGCAGAAGAGACCCAGTACTTC. Translated: CASSSAGTAEETQYF. The V gene is TRBV28, the J gene TRBJ2-5; 7 bases are shared with TRBD1. V dropped 4 bases and J dropped 3; count of bases not matched to a gene: 8. Germline CDR1 is MDHEN and CDR2 is SYDVKM. CDR3 size: 15 residues. Full variable domain (remainder filled in from reference TRBV28 and TRBJ2-5): DVKVTQSSRYLVKRTGEKVFLECVQDMDHENMFWYRQDPGLGLRLIYFSYDVKMKEKGDIPEGYSVSREKKERFSLILESASTNQTSMYLCASSSAGTAEETQYFGPGTRLLVL.

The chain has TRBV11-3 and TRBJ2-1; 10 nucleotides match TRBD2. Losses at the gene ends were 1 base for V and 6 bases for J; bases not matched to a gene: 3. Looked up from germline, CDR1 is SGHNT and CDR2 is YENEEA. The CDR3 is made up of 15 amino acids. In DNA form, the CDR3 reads TGTGCCAGCAGCTTAGGACTAGCGGGCCTCAATGAGCAGTTCTTC. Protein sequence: CASSLGLAGLNEQFF.

The CDR3 DNA follows: TGTGCCAGTAGTGGCTGGGACAGGGATCGGTCACCCCTCCACTTT. Protein sequence: CASSGWDRDRSPLHF. This chain links TRBV19 with TRBJ1-6; 9 bases are shared with TRBD1. CDR3 size: 15 residues. Germline V gives CDR1 LNHDA, CDR2 SQIVND (reference sequence). The trim removed 5 bases at V and 10 bases at J, leaving 9 bases unmatched.

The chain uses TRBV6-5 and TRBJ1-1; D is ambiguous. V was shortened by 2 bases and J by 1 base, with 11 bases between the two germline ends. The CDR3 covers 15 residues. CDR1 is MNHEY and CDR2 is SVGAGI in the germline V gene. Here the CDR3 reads CASSYTHRGNTEAFF. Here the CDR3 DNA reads TGTGCCAGCAGTTACACCCATCGGGGGAACACTGAAGCTTTCTTT.

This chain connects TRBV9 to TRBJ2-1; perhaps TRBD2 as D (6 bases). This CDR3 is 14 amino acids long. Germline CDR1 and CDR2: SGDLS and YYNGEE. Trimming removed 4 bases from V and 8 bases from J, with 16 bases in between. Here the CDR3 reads CASSPSEWDYEQFF. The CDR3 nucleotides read TGTGCCAGCAGCCCCTCAGAATGGGACTATGAGCAGTTCTTC.

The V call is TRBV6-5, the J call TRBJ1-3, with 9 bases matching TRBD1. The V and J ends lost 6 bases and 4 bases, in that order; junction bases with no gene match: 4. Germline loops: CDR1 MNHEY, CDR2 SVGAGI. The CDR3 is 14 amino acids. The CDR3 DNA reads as TGTGCCAGCAGCCGGACAGGGGCAGGAAACACCATATATTTT. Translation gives CASSRTGAGNTIYF.

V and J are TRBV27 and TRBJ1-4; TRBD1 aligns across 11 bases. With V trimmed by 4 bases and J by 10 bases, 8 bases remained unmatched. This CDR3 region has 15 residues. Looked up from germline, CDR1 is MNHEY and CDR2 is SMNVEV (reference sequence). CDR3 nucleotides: TGTGCCAGCAGTTCCGCCGGGACAGGGGGTGGAAAACTGTTTTTT. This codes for CASSSAGTGGGKLFF.

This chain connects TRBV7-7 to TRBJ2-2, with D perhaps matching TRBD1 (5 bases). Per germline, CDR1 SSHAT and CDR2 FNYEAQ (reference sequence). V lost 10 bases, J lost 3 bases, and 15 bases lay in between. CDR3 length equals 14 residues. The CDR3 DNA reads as TGTGCCATAGGCAGGGCCGGAGACACCGGGGAGCTGTTTTTT. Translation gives CAIGRAGDTGELFF.

The CDR3 sequence is CASSFRDIASYEQYF. The CDR3 DNA sequence: TGTGCCAGCAGCTTCCGGGACATAGCCTCCTACGAGCAGTACTTC. The chain has TRBV7-9 and TRBJ2-7; a possible D gene is TRBD1 (6 bases). Trimming pared 3 bases from V and 0 bases from J, leaving 12 bases between. CDR1 is SEHNR, CDR2 FQNEAQ, per germline (reference sequence). The CDR3 extends over 15 amino acids.

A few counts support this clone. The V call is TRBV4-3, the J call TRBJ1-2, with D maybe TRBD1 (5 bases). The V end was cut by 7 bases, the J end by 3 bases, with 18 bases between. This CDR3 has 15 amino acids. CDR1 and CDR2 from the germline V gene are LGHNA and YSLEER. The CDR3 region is CASKVSRAWDYGYTF. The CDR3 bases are TGCGCCAGCAAAGTAAGCAGGGCGTGGGACTATGGCTACACCTTC.

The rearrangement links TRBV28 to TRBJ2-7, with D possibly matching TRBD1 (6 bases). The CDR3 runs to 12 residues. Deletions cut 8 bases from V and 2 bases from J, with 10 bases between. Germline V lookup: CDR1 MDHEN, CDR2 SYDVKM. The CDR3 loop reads CASGGLTYEQYF. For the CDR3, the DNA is TGTGCCAGCGGGGGCCTCACCTACGAGCAGTACTTC.

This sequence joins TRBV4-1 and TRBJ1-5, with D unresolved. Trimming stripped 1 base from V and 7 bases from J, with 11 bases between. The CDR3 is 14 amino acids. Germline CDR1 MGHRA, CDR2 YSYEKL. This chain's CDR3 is CASSQAAPRQPQHF. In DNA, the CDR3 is TGCGCCAGCAGCCAAGCCGCCCCCCGGCAGCCCCAGCATTTT.

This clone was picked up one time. In nucleotides, the CDR3 is TGTGCCAGCAGCTTTCAGGGGAACACTGAAGCTTTCTTT. This translates into CASSFQGNTEAFF. The chain links TRBV7-2 to TRBJ1-1, with a weak D call TRBD1 (5 bases). Trimming took 3 bases from V and 1 from J, leaving 6 bases between them. Per germline, CDR1 SGHTA and CDR2 FQGNSA. This CDR3 is built from 13 residues.

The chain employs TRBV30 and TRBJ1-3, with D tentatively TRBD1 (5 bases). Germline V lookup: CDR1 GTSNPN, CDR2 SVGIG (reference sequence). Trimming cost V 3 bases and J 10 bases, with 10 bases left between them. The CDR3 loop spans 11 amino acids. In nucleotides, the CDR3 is TGTGCCTGGAGGCCGGGGGAGACCATATATTTT. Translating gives CAWRPGETIYF.

Written as DNA, the CDR3 is TGTGCCAGCAGACAAAAGGGACTAGCACACAATGAGCAGTTCTTC. Protein sequence: CASRQKGLAHNEQFF. The V gene is TRBV11-2, the J gene TRBJ2-1; 9 bases are a match to TRBD2. The germline V gene has CDR1 SGHAT and CDR2 FQNNGV. The CDR3 spans 15 residues. V trimming: 6 bases; J trimming: 5 bases; junction bases outside the gene matches: 8.

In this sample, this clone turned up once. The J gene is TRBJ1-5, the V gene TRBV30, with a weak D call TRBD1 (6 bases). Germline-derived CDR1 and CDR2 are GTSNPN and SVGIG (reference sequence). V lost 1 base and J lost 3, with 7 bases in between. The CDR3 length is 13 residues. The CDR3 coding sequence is TGTGCCTGGAGTGGGACAGCCAATCAGCCCCAGCATTTT. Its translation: CAWSGTANQPQHF.

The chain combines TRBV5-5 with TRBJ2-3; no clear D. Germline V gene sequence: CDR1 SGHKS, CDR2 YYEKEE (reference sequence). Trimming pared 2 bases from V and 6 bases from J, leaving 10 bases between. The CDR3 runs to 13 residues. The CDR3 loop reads CASSFIGEDTQYF. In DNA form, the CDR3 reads TGTGCCAGCAGCTTTATAGGAGAGGATACGCAGTATTTT. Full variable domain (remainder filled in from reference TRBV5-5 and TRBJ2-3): DAGVTQSPTHLIKTRGQQVTLRCSPISGHKSVSWYQQVLGQGPQFIFQYYEKEERGRGNFPDRFSARQFPNYSSELNVNALLLGDSALYLCASSFIGEDTQYFGPGTRLTVL.

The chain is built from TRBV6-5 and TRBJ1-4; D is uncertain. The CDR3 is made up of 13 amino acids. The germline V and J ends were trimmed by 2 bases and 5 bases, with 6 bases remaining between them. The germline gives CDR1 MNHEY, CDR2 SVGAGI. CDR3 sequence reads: CASSYAQNEKLFF. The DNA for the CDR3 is TGTGCCAGCAGTTACGCCCAGAATGAAAAACTGTTTTTT.

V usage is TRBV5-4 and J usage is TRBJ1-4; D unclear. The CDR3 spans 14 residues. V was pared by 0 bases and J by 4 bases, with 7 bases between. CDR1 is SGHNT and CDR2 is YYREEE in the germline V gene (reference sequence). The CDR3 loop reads CASSLGRSNEKLFF. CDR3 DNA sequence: TGTGCCAGCAGCTTGGGGCGGAGTAATGAAAAACTGTTTTTT.

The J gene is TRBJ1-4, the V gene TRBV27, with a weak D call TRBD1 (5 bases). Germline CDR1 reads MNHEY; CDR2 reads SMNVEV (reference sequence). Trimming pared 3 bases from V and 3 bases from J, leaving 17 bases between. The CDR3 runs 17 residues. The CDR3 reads CASSFSGGKLSNEKLFF. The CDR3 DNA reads TGTGCCAGCAGTTTCTCGGGGGGTAAACTATCTAATGAAAAACTGTTTTTT.

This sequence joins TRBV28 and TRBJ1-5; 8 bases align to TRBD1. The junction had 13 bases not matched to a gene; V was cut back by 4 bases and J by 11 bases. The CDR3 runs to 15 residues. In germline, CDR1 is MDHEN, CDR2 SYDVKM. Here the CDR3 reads CASSSLRQGPRSQHF. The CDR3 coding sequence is TGTGCCAGCAGTTCGCTCAGACAGGGGCCCCGTTCCCAGCATTTT.

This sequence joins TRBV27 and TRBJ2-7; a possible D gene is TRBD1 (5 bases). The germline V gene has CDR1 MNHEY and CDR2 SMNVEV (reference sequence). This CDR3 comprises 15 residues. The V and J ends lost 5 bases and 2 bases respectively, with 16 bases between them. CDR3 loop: CASSGVGAVPYEQYF. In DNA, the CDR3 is TGTGCCAGCAGTGGAGTTGGGGCGGTTCCCTACGAGCAGTACTTC.

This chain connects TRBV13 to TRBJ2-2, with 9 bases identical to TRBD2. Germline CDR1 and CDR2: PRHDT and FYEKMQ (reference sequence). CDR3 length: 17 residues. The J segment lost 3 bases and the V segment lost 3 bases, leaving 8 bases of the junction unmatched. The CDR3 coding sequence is TGTGCCAGCAGCTTGGGGATAGCGGGAGAAGACACCGGGGAGCTGTTTTTT. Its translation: CASSLGIAGEDTGELFF.

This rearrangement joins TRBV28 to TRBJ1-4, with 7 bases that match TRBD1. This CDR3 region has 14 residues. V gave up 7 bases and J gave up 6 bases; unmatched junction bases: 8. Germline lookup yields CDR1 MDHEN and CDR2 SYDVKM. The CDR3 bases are TGTGCCAGCAAAGAAGGAGGGGGCTATGAAAAACTGTTTTTT. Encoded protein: CASKEGGGYEKLFF.